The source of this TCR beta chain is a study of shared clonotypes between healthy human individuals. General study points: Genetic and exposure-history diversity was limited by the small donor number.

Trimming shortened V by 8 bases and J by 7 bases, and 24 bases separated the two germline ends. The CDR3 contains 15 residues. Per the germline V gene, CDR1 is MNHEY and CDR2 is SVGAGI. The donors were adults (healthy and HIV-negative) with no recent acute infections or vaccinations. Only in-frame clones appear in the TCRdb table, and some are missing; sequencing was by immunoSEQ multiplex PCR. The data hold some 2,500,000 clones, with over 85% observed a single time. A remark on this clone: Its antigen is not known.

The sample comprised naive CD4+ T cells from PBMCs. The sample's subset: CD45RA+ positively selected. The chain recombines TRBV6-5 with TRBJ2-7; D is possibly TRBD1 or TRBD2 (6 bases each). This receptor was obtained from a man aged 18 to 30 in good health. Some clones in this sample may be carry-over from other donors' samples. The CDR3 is CASSQTGANTREQYF. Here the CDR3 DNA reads TGTGCCAGCTCCCAGACGGGGGCTAACACTAGAGAGCAGTACTTC.